The entry below describes one T cell receptor beta chain. The data were obtained in a study of PD-L1 blockade in urothelial cancer. The CDR3 covers 17 residues. Germline-derived CDR1 and CDR2 are SGHTA and FQGNSA. V lost 3 bases and J 3 bases, leaving 19 bases between the germline ends. Clones were read by immunoSEQ multiplex PCR, and TCRdb kept only the in-frame ones, dropping some. Of fewer than 50,000 clones in the sample, about 90% were seen once. The clonotype comes from a man between 60 and 75 years old with urothelial cancer. The specimen comprised PBMCs, sampled around atezolizumab (anti-PD-L1) treatment. The chain uses TRBV7-2 and TRBJ2-3; the D gene is possibly TRBD2 (7 bases). CDR3 in amino acids: CASSLQAGRGRTDTQYF. The CDR3 coding sequence is TGTGCCAGCAGCTTGCAGGCTGGGCGGGGGCGGACAGATACGCAGTATTTT.